Listed here is a single TCR beta chain. This specimen includes other DNA sequences encoding the same CDR3. The sample originates from a study of blood T cell repertoires in COVID-19. Study context: The United States, Italy and Spain were the sources of the acute and convalescent COVID-19 samples. T cells, B-cell-depleted T cells, or PBMCs supplied cDNA or gDNA.

This CDR3 is 15 amino acids long. Per germline, CDR1 MDHEN and CDR2 SYDVKM. V lost 6 bases to trimming and J lost 0 bases; unmatched junction nucleotides: 8. Sequenced by immunoSEQ multiplex PCR; TCRdb stores in-frame clones only, minus some. The sample consists of almost 200,000 clones, 89% of them appearing once. The chain has TRBV28 and TRBJ2-7; TRBD1 matches at 7 bases. This receptor was taken from a young woman who had recovered from COVID-19. Sequencing was done on a sample of PBMCs or T cells enriched from blood (not recorded which). The CDR3 protein is CASSLTGPSSYEQYF. The CDR3 DNA is TGTGCCAGCAGCCTGACAGGGCCCAGCTCCTACGAGCAGTACTTC. The full variable domain, completed using reference TRBV28 and TRBJ2-7, is DVKVTQSSRYLVKRTGEKVFLECVQDMDHENMFWYRQDPGLGLRLIYFSYDVKMKEKGDIPEGYSVSREKKERFSLILESASTNQTSMYLCASSLTGPSSYEQYFGPGTRLTVT.